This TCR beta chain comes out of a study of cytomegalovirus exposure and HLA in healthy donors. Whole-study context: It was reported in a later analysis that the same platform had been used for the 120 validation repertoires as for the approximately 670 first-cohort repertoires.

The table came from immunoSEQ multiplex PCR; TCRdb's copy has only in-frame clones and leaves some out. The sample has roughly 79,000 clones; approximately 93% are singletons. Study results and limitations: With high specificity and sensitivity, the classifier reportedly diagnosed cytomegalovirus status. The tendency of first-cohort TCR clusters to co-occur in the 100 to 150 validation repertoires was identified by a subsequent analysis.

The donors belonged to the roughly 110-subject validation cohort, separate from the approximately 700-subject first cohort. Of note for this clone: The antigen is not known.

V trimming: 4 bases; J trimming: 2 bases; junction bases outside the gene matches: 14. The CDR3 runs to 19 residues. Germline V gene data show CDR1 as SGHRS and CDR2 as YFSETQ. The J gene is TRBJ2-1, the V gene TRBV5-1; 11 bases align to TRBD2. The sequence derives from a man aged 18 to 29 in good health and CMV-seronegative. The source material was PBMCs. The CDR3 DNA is TGCGCCAGCAGCCGTACTAGCGGGGGCGTTCTCAGCCCCTACAATGAGCAGTTCTTC. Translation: CASSRTSGGVLSPYNEQFF.